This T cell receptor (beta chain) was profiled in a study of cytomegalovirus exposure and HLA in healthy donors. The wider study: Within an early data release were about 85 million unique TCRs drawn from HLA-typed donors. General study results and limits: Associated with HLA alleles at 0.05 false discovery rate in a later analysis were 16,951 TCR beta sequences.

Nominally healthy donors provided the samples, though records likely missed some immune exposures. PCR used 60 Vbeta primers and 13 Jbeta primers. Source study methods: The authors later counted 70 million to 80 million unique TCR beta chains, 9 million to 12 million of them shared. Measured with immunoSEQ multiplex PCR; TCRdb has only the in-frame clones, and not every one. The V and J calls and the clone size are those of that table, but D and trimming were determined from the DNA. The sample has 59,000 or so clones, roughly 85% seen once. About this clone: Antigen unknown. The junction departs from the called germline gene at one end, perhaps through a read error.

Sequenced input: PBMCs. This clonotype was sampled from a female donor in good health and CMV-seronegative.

CDR3 sequence (DNA): TGTGCCAGCAGCCTAGCGGAGGGGGATACGCAGTATTTT. It encodes CASSLAEGDTQYF. V is TRBV7-9 and J is TRBJ2-3; the match to TRBD2 covers 7 bases. The CDR3 sequence is 13 residues long. The germline V gene encodes CDR1 SEHNR and CDR2 FQNEAQ (reference sequence).